The source of this T cell receptor beta chain is a study of cytomegalovirus exposure and HLA in healthy donors. The study's findings and limits: Later analysis suggested most CMV-associated TCR beta chains were HLA-restricted. When a later analysis was performed, an Asian-associated ancestry cluster reportedly had fewer N-insertions than the roughly 730-donor mean. Accurate prediction of most subjects' HLA-A and HLA-B alleles from TCR beta sequences was reported.

V gave up 5 bases and J gave up 1 base; unmatched junction bases: 4. The CDR3 consists of 15 residues. Germline V lookup: CDR1 SEHNR, CDR2 FQNEAQ (reference sequence). The primer mix had 60 Vbeta and 13 Jbeta primers. Authors' data handling: In a later analysis, 80 million or so unique TCR beta chains included roughly 11 million shared by two or more donors. Here immunoSEQ multiplex PCR was the method, and the copy in TCRdb shows in-frame clones only, minus some. That table gives V, J and clone size, and the DNA gave D and trimming. The data contain under 200,000 clones, about 88% of them seen just once; the ten biggest clones take up less than 0.4%. As regards this clone: What it recognizes is unknown.

The receptor was derived from a woman aged 25 to 45 in good health and CMV-seronegative. The specimen was PBMCs. The chain is built from TRBV7-9 and TRBJ2-5; TRBD2 matches 10 bases. CDR3 amino acids: CASSRLAGVQETQYF. The CDR3 DNA is TGTGCCAGCAGCCGACTAGCGGGTGTCCAAGAGACCCAGTACTTC.